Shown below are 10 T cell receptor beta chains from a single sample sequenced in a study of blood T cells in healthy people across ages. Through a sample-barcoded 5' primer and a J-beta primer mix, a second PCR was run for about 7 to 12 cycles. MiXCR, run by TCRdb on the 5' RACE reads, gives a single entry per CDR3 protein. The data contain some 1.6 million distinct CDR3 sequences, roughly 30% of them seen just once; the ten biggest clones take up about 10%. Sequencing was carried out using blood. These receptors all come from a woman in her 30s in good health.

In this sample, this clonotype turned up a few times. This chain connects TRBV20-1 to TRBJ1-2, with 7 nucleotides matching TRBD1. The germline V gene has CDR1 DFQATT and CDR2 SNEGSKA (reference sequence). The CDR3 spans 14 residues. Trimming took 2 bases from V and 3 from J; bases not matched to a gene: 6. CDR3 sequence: CSARTQGVDYGYTF. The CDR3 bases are TGCAGTGCTAGAACGCAGGGGGTCGACTATGGCTACACCTTC.

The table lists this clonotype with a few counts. The CDR3 nucleotides read TGTGCCATCAAAGAACCAGGGGGGGTAGCTTTCTTT. Protein sequence: CAIKEPGGVAFF. This sequence joins TRBV10-3 and TRBJ1-1; the match to TRBD1 covers 7 bases. Germline CDR1 reads ENHRY; CDR2 reads SYGVKD. V was pared by 7 bases and J by 10 bases, with 9 bases of the junction left unmatched. This CDR3 contains 12 residues.

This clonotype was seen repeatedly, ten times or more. As DNA, the CDR3 is TGCGCCAGCAGCCGAGCTGAGGGGGGGGCCTACGAGCAGTACTTC. Protein: CASSRAEGGAYEQYF. The J gene is TRBJ2-7, the V gene TRBV4-1; D possibly corresponds to TRBD2 (7 bases). The CDR3 spans 15 residues. Germline assignment: CDR1 MGHRA and CDR2 YSYEKL. The V end lost 4 bases, the J end lost 2 bases, and 15 bases lay between the germline ends.

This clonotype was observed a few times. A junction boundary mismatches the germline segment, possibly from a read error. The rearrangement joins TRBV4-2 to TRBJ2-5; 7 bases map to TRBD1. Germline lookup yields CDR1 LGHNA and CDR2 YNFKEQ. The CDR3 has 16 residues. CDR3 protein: CASSLGTGALQETQYF. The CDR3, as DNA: TGCGCCAGCAGCCTCGGAACAGGGGCCCTCCAAGAGACCCAGTACTTC.

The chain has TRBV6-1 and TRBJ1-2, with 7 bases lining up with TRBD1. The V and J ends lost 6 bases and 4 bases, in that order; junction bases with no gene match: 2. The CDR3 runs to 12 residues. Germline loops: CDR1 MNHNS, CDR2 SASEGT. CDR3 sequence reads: CASRGTVYGYTF. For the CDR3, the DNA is TGTGCCAGCAGGGGGACAGTCTATGGCTACACCTTC.

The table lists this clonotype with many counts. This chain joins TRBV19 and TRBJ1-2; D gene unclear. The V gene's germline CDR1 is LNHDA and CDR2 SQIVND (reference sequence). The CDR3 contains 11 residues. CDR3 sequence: CATSIVVGYTF. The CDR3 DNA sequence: TGTGCTACAAGTATAGTGGTGGGGTACACCTTC.

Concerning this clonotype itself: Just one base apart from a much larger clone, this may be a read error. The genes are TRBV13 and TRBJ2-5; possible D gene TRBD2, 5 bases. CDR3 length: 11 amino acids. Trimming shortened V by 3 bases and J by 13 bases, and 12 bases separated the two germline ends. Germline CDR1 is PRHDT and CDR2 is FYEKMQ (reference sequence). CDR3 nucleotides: TGTGCCAGCAGCTTTTCCGGGAAGCGGTACTTC. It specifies CASSFSGKRYF.

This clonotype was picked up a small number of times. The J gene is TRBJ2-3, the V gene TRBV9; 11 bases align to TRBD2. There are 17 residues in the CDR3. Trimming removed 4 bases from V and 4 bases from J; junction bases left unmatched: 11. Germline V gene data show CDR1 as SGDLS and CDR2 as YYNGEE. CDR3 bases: TGTGCCAGCAGCATAATGGCTAGCGGGGGGATCGCAGATACGCAGTATTTT. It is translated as CASSIMASGGIADTQYF.

The CDR3 is CASSYLVIKLSSYNEQFF. CDR3 DNA sequence: TGTGCCAGCAGTTACCTCGTTATAAAGTTGAGCTCCTACAATGAGCAGTTCTTC. V gene TRBV27 combines with J gene TRBJ2-1; D gene unclear. The CDR3 has 18 amino acids. The V end lost 4 bases, the J end lost 0 bases, and 19 bases lay between the germline ends. Germline V gene sequence: CDR1 MNHEY, CDR2 SMNVEV (reference sequence).

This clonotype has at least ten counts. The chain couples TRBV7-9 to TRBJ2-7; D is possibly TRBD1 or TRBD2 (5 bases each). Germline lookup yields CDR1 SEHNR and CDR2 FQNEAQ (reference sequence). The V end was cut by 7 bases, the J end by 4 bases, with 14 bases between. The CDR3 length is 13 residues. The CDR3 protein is CASIRSGGYEQYF. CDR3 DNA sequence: TGTGCCAGCATCCGAAGTGGGGGTTACGAGCAGTACTTC.